The next 21 T cell receptor beta chains were all read from a single sample in a study of Tregs in tolerant kidney transplant recipients. Clones were read by immunoSEQ multiplex PCR, and TCRdb kept only the in-frame ones, dropping some. Here the sample table reports under 55,000 clones. This specimen consisted of CD4+ T cells from blood, obtained before the transplant. Every receptor here comes from a human donor who received a combined kidney and bone marrow transplant.

Concerning this clone: The sequence runs out 3 residues before the end of the CDR3; the remainder is reconstructed from the germline J gene. V usage is TRBV11-2 and J usage is TRBJ2-3; TRBD1 matches 8 bases. Per germline, CDR1 SGHAT and CDR2 FQNNGV. V dropped 5 bases and J dropped 6; count of bases not matched to a gene: 10. CDR3 length: 15 amino acids. The sequenced part of the CDR3 DNA is TGTGCCAGCAGCGAAGGGACAGGTCGCTTGGATACG. Translation gives CASSEGTGRLDT. The whole CDR3 sequence reads CASSEGTGRLDTQYF.

A remark on this clone: Read coverage stops 3 residues before the CDR3 terminus; the germline J gene supplies the remainder. The rearrangement uses TRBV18 and TRBJ1-1; D gene ambiguous. Germline V gives CDR1 KGHSH, CDR2 LQKENI. Trimming shortened V by 2 bases and J by 7 bases, and 8 bases separated the two germline ends. The CDR3 loop spans 12 amino acids. CDR3 in amino acids: CASSPNKVEAFF. The CDR3 bases that were read are TGTGCCAGCTCACCAAATAAGGTTGAA.

Partial CDR3 DNA: TGTGCCAGCACCACTTTCAAGGGGCAGAACACTGAA. It codes for CASTTFKGQNTE. The full CDR3 sequence reads CASTTFKGQNTEAFF. The gene calls are TRBV7-2 and TRBJ1-1, with D perhaps TRBD1 (5 bases). With the read ending 3 residues before the CDR3 end, the germline J gene is used to fill in that end. Germline CDR1 and CDR2: SGHTA and FQGNSA. Trimming cost V 7 bases and J 1 base, with 16 bases left between them. The CDR3 extends over 15 amino acids.

Turning to this clone: The CDR3 end lies 3 residues beyond the end of the read and is filled in from the germline J gene. The V and J genes are TRBV29-1 and TRBJ1-3, with TRBD1 identical over 10 bases. This CDR3 has 15 residues. The germline gives CDR1 SQVTM, CDR2 ANQGSEA. Unmatched junction bases numbered 6, after V lost 3 bases and J lost 4 bases. The CDR3 spells CSVDIGTGDGNTIYF. The part of the CDR3 DNA that was read is TGCAGCGTTGACATAGGGACAGGGGACGGAAACACC.

In regard to this clone: The read is 3 residues too short to cover the CDR3 end, so that end is filled in from the germline J gene. The chain combines TRBV7-9 with TRBJ1-1, with TRBD1 identical over 7 bases. In germline, CDR1 is SEHNR, CDR2 FQNEAQ (reference sequence). V lost 11 bases and J lost 2; bases outside the gene matches: 11. The CDR3 extends over 14 amino acids. This chain's CDR3 is CALRAGGTNTEAFF. CDR3 DNA, as far as it was read: TGTGCCTTGCGGGCAGGGGGTACCAACACTGAA.

On this clone: The DNA ends 3 residues before the CDR3 does, and the rest of the CDR3 is filled in from the germline J gene. The rearrangement joins TRBV7-2 to TRBJ1-6, with TRBD1 as a possible D gene (6 bases). Trimming removed 5 bases from V and 10 bases from J, with 12 bases in between. The CDR3 is made up of 13 amino acids. CDR1 and CDR2 from the germline V gene are SGHTA and FQGNSA. The chain's CDR3 is CASSTPGASPLHF. CDR3 bases read: TGTGCCAGCAGCACCCCAGGGGCCTCACCC.

Of note for this clone: The observed sequence ends 3 residues before the CDR3 terminus, with the missing tail filled in from the germline J gene. J is TRBJ1-2 and V is TRBV7-9; D remains unclear. CDR3 length equals 13 residues. Germline-derived CDR1 and CDR2 are SEHNR and FQNEAQ (reference sequence). V gave up 5 bases and J gave up 4 bases, with 11 bases separating them. CDR3 sequence: CASSPASTYGYTF. The CDR3 bases that were read are TGTGCCAGCAGCCCCGCCAGTACCTATGGC.

A remark on this clone: The missing CDR3 end, 3 residues past where the read stops, is filled in from the germline J gene. The V and J genes are TRBV5-4 and TRBJ1-2; a possible D gene is TRBD1 (6 bases). This CDR3 has 14 amino acids. The germline V and J ends were trimmed by 4 bases and 5 bases, with 15 bases remaining between them. Germline V CDR1 and CDR2: SGHNT, YYREEE (reference sequence). The DNA read from the CDR3 is TGTGCCAGCAGCCCTGACGGGGGGCATTATGGC. Encoded protein: CASSPDGGHYG. The CDR3 as a whole reads CASSPDGGHYGYTF. Supplemented by reference TRBV5-4 and TRBJ1-2, the full variable domain reads ETGVTQSPTHLIKTRGQQVTLRCSSQSGHNTVSWYQQALGQGPQFIFQYYREEENGRGNFPPRFSGLQFPNYSSELNVNALELDDSALYLCASSPDGGHYGYTFGSGTRLTVV.

In the case of this clone: The read ends 3 residues shy of where the CDR3 ends; the end is completed using the germline J gene. J is TRBJ2-2 and V is TRBV2, with D possibly TRBD1 on 5 matching bases. V gave up 10 bases and J gave up 3 bases, with 15 bases separating them. CDR1 and CDR2 from the germline V gene are SNHLY and FYNNEI. The CDR3 contains 14 residues. The CDR3 loop is CATRVRRDTGELFF. The sequenced part of the CDR3 DNA is TGTGCCACCAGGGTCCGCCGGGACACCGGGGAG.

About this clone itself: Read data end 3 residues before the CDR3 end; the end is taken from the germline J gene. This sequence joins TRBV5-5 and TRBJ2-1; D remains unclear. The V gene's germline CDR1 is SGHKS and CDR2 YYEKEE (reference sequence). The length of the CDR3 is 11 residues. Trimming removed 4 bases from V and 4 bases from J, with 3 bases in between. The CDR3 loop is CASSPYNEQFF. CDR3 bases read: TGTGCCAGCAGCCCGTACAATGAG.

Regarding this clone: The read ends 3 residues before the CDR3 terminus; that terminus is restored from the germline J gene. This chain uses TRBV30 with TRBJ2-3, with TRBD2 matching 13 bases. Germline V gene lookup returns CDR1 GTSNPN and CDR2 SVGIG (reference sequence). The CDR3 is 17 residues long. V was clipped by 0 bases and J by 6 bases; unmatched bases: 9. The CDR3: CAWSVFGLAGAGDTQYF. CDR3 DNA (partial): TGTGCCTGGAGTGTTTTCGGACTAGCGGGAGCCGGGGATACG.

With respect to this clone: The sequenced fragment ends 3 residues before the CDR3 boundary, so the rest is inferred from the germline J gene. This rearrangement joins TRBV5-1 to TRBJ1-5; 8 nucleotides match TRBD1. V shed 3 bases and J 6 bases; nucleotides not matched to a gene: 5. Looked up from germline, CDR1 is SGHRS and CDR2 is YFSETQ. This CDR3 region has 14 residues. The CDR3 reads CASSSGGSGQPQHF. The CDR3 bases that were read are TGCGCCAGCAGCTCAGGGGGCTCGGGTCAGCCC.

On this clone itself: The CDR3 extends 3 residues past the end of the read, so its final part is completed from the germline J gene. This chain connects TRBV18 to TRBJ1-2; D gene unclear. Trimming removed 3 bases at V and 2 bases at J, with 10 bases between. Per germline, CDR1 KGHSH and CDR2 LQKENI. The CDR3 spans 14 residues. The CDR3 loop is CASSPYPKNYGYTF. The CDR3 DNA, read in part, is TGTGCCAGCTCACCCTATCCCAAGAACTATGGC.

The CDR3 sequence: CASSLGSTGGACGYTF. CDR3 DNA, as far as it was read: TGTGCCAGCAGCTTGGGTTCCACAGGGGGCGCGTGTGGC. The chain has TRBV7-4 and TRBJ1-2; TRBD1 matches 9 bases. The observed sequence ends 3 residues before the CDR3 terminus, with the missing tail filled in from the germline J gene. Trimming took 3 bases from V and 7 from J; bases not matched to a gene: 12. In germline, CDR1 is SGHVT, CDR2 SQSDAQ. This CDR3 contains 16 residues.

Remarks on this clone: Read sequence stops 3 residues before the CDR3 end, and the germline J gene provides the missing end. The chain combines TRBV7-6 with TRBJ2-1; TRBD2 matches at 10 bases. Germline V gene sequence: CDR1 SGHVS, CDR2 FNYEAQ. V was clipped by 1 base and J by 7 bases; unmatched bases: 10. This CDR3 has 17 amino acids. The CDR3 spells CASSLGVKREGRNEQFF. CDR3 DNA (partial): TGTGCCAGCAGCTTAGGGGTGAAGCGGGAGGGCCGTAATGAG.

Remarks on this clone: The read ends 3 residues early relative to the CDR3; the germline J gene fills the gap. The chain couples TRBV20-1 to TRBJ1-2; 9 bases are a match to TRBD1. The CDR3 extends over 14 amino acids. CDR1 is DFQATT and CDR2 is SNEGSKA in the germline V gene (reference sequence). CDR3 DNA, as far as it was read: TGCAGTGCTTGTACAGGGGGCTTTATCAATGAG. Translating gives CSACTGGFINE. The CDR3 in full is CSACTGGFINEYTF.

Concerning this clone itself: With the read ending 3 residues before the CDR3 end, the germline J gene is used to fill in that end. The chain joins TRBV2 to TRBJ2-2, with 7 bases matching TRBD2. The CDR3 spans 16 residues. Germline V gene sequence: CDR1 SNHLY, CDR2 FYNNEI. The J segment lost 4 bases and the V segment lost 7 bases, leaving 12 bases of the junction unmatched. The CDR3 is CASTGGRGVGTGELFF. The part of the CDR3 DNA that was read is TGTGCCAGCACCGGGGGGAGGGGAGTCGGCACCGGGGAG.

The CDR3 region is CASSHRGEAFF. CDR3 DNA (partial): TGTGCCAGCAGCCACAGGGGTGAA. This sequence joins TRBV7-2 and TRBJ1-1; TRBD1 matches 7 bases. The read terminates 3 residues before the CDR3 end, so the remaining end is supplied by the germline J gene. The CDR3 runs 11 residues. Germline V gene sequence: CDR1 SGHTA, CDR2 FQGNSA. J gave up 7 bases and V 5 bases, and 1 base lay outside the gene matches.

CDR3 amino acids: CASSTRGLAGAKAGELFF. Partial CDR3 DNA: TGCGCCAGCAGTACGAGGGGGCTAGCGGGGGCTAAAGCCGGGGAG. V usage is TRBV10-1 and J usage is TRBJ2-2, with 10 bases matching TRBD2. From the germline J gene comes the end of the CDR3, since the read stops 3 residues before it. Germline V CDR1 and CDR2: WNHNN, SYGVQD (reference sequence). The CDR3 is made up of 18 amino acids. V lost 5 bases to trimming and J lost 6 bases; unmatched junction nucleotides: 15.

Regarding this clone: With the read ending 3 residues before the CDR3 end, the germline J gene is used to fill in that end. The J gene is TRBJ2-5, the V gene TRBV20-1; 9 positions match TRBD1. This CDR3 has 15 amino acids. Germline-derived CDR1 and CDR2 are DFQATT and SNEGSKA (reference sequence). With 3 bases clipped from V and 4 bases from J, the junction kept 9 bases outside the gene matches. The sequenced part of the CDR3 DNA is TGCAGTGCTAGGGAGGGGACAGGGTGGGGAGAGACC. It yields the protein CSAREGTGWGET. The CDR3, in full, reads CSAREGTGWGETQYF.

For this clone: Read coverage stops 3 residues before the CDR3 terminus; the germline J gene supplies the remainder. V is TRBV20-1 and J is TRBJ2-1; 10 bases are a match to TRBD1. The CDR3 spans 16 residues. The J segment lost 7 bases and the V segment lost 0 bases, leaving 9 bases of the junction unmatched. Germline V gene lookup returns CDR1 DFQATT and CDR2 SNEGSKA (reference sequence). CDR3 loop: CSARDYRDRGVNEQFF. CDR3 bases read: TGCAGTGCTAGAGATTACAGGGACAGGGGCGTTAATGAG.